Reported below is one T cell receptor (beta chain). What it recognizes is unknown. This sample was taken from a study of CD4+ T cells in melanoma. Study-wide results and limits: A reported correlation linked neoantigen-specific CD4+ T cells to CD8+, macrophage and B cell function. Diverse differentiation states were reported for melanoma neoantigen-specific CD4+ T cells.

Germline V gives CDR1 SGHTS, CDR2 YDEGEE. V was trimmed by 2 bases and J by 4 bases, leaving 13 bases between them. The CDR3 covers 15 residues. Some clones are missing from TCRdb's copy, which holds only in-frame ones; the method was immunoSEQ multiplex PCR. The data hold 15,000 or so clones, with about 72% observed a single time. The clonotype originates from a human donor with melanoma. The sequenced sample was cells from a culture (not recorded whether cultured in vitro). The V gene is TRBV5-8, the J gene TRBJ2-1; TRBD1 is a possible D gene (6 bases). Here the CDR3 reads CASSFDRTSYNEQFF. The CDR3 DNA sequence: TGTGCCAGCAGCTTCGACAGGACTTCTTACAATGAGCAGTTCTTC.